This T cell receptor (beta chain) was sequenced in a study of early T cells in non-severe SARS-CoV-2 infection. The wider study: The study sequenced bulk RNA from unsorted whole blood, with chains unpaired.

General study points: Missing private and CD4 specificities, VDJdb matching favored anti-spike CD8 responses.

Individual cDNA molecules were tagged with unique molecular identifiers. In TCRdb, the 5' RACE reads were re-called with MiXCR into one record per CDR3 protein. The table shows tens of thousands of distinct CDR3 sequences, with about an eighth occurring only once. Per the germline V gene, CDR1 is LNHDA and CDR2 is SQIVND (reference sequence). CDR3 length equals 10 residues. V gave up 5 bases and J gave up 9 bases, with 5 bases separating them. As for this clonotype: The antigen is undetermined.

Sequencing input: whole blood. The chain links TRBV19 to TRBJ2-1; weak D call: TRBD2 (5 bases). The clonotype was recovered from an adult who was a healthcare worker with PCR-confirmed SARS-CoV-2 infection or an uninfected control (not recorded which). Written as DNA, the CDR3 is TGTGCCAGTAGTGGAGGTGAGCAGTTCTTC. It yields the protein CASSGGEQFF.